The present entry profiles one T cell receptor beta chain with its context. What it binds is not known. The PCR ran on 60 Vbeta and 13 Jbeta primers. Measured with immunoSEQ multiplex PCR; TCRdb has only the in-frame clones, and not every one. The data contain more than 90,000 clones, about 70% of them singletons. This specimen comes from a study of cytomegalovirus exposure and HLA in healthy donors. There are 15 residues in the CDR3. The junction had 8 bases not matched to a gene; V was cut back by 5 bases and J by 3 bases. Germline V gene lookup returns CDR1 SGHTA and CDR2 FQGNSA. Notes on the study in general: The authors listed 150 to 200 TCR beta chains as cytomegalovirus-associated.

The source is a human donor in good health. The specimen sequenced was PBMCs. The V call is TRBV7-2, the J call TRBJ1-2; TRBD1 agrees at 8 bases. The CDR3 sequence: CASSPLDRGYYGYTF. CDR3 nucleotide sequence: TGTGCCAGCAGCCCACTAGACAGGGGATACTATGGCTACACCTTC.